The sequence of this T cell receptor (beta chain) was determined in a study of human T cells and chemical hapten exposure. MiXCR, applied by TCRdb to the RACE reads, yields one record per CDR3 protein. The data hold approximately 80,000 distinct CDR3 sequences, with over 10% observed a single time. This clonotype was seen many times. CDR1 is SQVTM and CDR2 is ANQGSEA in the germline V gene. The V gene lost 2 bases and the J gene lost 4 bases, with 11 bases spanning the gap. The CDR3 has 13 amino acids. Time point of the sample: patch test 3, about 24 weeks after DPC sensitization. The treatment: therapeutic diphenylcyclopropenone sensitization with weekly scalp DPC.

This chain joins TRBV29-1 and TRBJ1-2, with D unresolved. Specimen: whole blood, collected in connection with sensitization to the hapten diphenylcyclopropenone (DPC). The clonotype originates from a woman between 45 and 60 years old with alopecia areata. Some clones in this sample may be carry-over from other donors' samples. The chain's CDR3 is CSVEWGMFYGYTF. In DNA form, the CDR3 reads TGCAGCGTTGAATGGGGAATGTTCTATGGCTACACCTTC.